This TCR beta chain originates from a study of graft-versus-host responses after intestinal transplantation. Produced via immunoSEQ multiplex PCR; TCRdb's table is partial and in-frame only. The sample has some 22,000 clones; 40% to 50% are singletons. Investigators plated around 200,000 CFSE-labeled responder cells together with around 200,000 irradiated stimulator cells labeled with violet dye. The CDR3 runs to 15 residues. V shed 5 bases and J shed 2 bases, with 13 bases lying between them. Germline V gene lookup returns CDR1 SGHNT and CDR2 YENEEA. This chain connects TRBV11-3 to TRBJ2-1, with no clear D. The sequencing used alloreactive CD8+ T cells from a mixed lymphocyte reaction culture, collected before intestinal transplant. Subset specified: CFSE-low proliferating T cells sorted from approximately 6-day pre-transplant mixed lymphocyte reaction (GvH or HvG direction). This TCR derives from a human patient who received an intestinal transplant. This chain's CDR3 is CASSPGRGTYNEQFF. In nucleotides, the CDR3 is TGTGCCAGCAGCCCCGGCCGCGGCACCTACAATGAGCAGTTCTTC.